This T cell receptor (beta chain) came from a study of cytomegalovirus exposure and HLA in healthy donors. Study summary: Researchers found that less than 90% of 350 to 500 genotyped donors fell within the Caucasian-associated ancestry cluster.

With 60 Vbeta and 13 Jbeta primers, the PCR was carried out. TCRdb's copy holds only in-frame clones and misses some; the assay was immunoSEQ multiplex PCR. Of about 240,000 clones listed, around 84% are singletons. V lost 4 bases to trimming and J lost 2 bases; unmatched junction nucleotides: 8. This CDR3 is 16 amino acids long. Germline CDR1 and CDR2: SNHLY and FYNNEI. The receptor's source is a girl aged 2 to 10 in good health and CMV-seronegative. V gene TRBV2 combines with J gene TRBJ1-5, with 7 bases that match TRBD1. The source material was PBMCs. As DNA, the CDR3 is TGTGCCAGCAGTGTCGGGATCGGGACAGGCAATCAGCCCCAGCATTTT. This codes for CASSVGIGTGNQPQHF.